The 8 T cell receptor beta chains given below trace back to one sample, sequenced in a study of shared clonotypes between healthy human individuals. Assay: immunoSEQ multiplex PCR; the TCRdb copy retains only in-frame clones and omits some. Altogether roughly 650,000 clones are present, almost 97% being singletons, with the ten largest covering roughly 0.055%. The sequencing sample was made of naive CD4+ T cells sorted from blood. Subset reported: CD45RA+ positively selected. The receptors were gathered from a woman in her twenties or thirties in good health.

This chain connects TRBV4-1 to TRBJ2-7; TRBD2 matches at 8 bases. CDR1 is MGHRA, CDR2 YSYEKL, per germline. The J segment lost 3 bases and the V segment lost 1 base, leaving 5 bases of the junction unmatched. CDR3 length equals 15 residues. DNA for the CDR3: TGCGCCAGCAGCCAAGTAGGAACTAGCGGCTACGAGCAGTACTTC. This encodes CASSQVGTSGYEQYF.

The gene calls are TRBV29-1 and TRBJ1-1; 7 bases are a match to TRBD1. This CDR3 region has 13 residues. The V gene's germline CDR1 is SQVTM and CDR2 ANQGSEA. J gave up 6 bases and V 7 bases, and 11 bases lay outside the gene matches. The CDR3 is CSGYRGGFPEAFF. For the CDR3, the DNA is TGCAGCGGATACAGGGGAGGTTTCCCTGAAGCTTTCTTT.

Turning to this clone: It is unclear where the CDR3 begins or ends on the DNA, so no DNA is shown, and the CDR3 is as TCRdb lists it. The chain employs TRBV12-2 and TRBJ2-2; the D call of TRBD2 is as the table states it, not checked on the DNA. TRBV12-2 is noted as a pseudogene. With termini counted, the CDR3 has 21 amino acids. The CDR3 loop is CASRVTGTSGSFGWGTGELFF.

Written as DNA, the CDR3 is TGTGCCAGCAGCTTAAAGAGGGACAGGTTCCGAAACACCATATATTTT. Translation: CASSLKRDRFRNTIYF. The V call is TRBV7-2, the J call TRBJ1-3, with TRBD1 matching over 8 bases. With V trimmed by 2 bases and J by 5 bases, 8 bases remained unmatched. This CDR3 is built from 16 residues. Germline V gives CDR1 SGHTA, CDR2 FQGNSA.

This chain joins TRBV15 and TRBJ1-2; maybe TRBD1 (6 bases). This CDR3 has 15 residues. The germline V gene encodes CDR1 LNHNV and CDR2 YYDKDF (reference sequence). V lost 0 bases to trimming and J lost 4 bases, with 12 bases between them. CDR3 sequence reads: CATSREARGTYGYTF. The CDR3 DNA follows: TGTGCCACCAGCAGAGAGGCCAGGGGCACCTATGGCTACACCTTC.

CDR3 nucleotide sequence: TGTGCCAGCACCTTCGCTGAAGCTTTCTTT. Its protein product is CASTFAEAFF. The rearrangement links TRBV7-2 to TRBJ1-1; no clear D. V lost 7 bases and J lost 6, with 6 bases in between. Germline V gene sequence: CDR1 SGHTA, CDR2 FQGNSA. This CDR3 comprises 10 residues.

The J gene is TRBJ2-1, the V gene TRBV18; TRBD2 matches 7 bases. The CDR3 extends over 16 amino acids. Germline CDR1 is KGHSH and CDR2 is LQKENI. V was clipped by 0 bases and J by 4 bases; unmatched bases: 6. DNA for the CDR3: TGTGCCAGCTCACCACCGTCTAGCGGACTTTACAATGAGCAGTTCTTC. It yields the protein CASSPPSSGLYNEQFF.

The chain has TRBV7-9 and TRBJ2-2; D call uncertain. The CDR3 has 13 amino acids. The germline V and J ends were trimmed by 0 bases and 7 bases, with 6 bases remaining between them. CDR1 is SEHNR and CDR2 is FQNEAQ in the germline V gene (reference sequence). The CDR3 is CASSLARGGELFF. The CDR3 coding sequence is TGTGCCAGCAGCTTAGCTCGCGGCGGGGAGCTGTTTTTT. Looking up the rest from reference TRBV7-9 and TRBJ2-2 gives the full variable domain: DTGVSQNPRHKITKRGQNVTFRCDPISEHNRLYWYRQTLGQGPEFLTYFQNEAQLEKSRLLSDRFSAERPKGSFSTLEIQRTEQGDSAMYLCASSLARGGELFFGEGSRLTVL.